These 22 T cell receptor beta chains were all obtained from the same sample, sequenced in a study of STAT5B mutations in CD4+ large granular lymphocyte leukemia. Assay used: immunoSEQ multiplex PCR; TCRdb lists only in-frame clones, some missing. The table records around 24,000 clones, about three quarters of them present only once. The sequenced sample consisted of CD4+ T cells from blood buffy coats. These receptors all come from a human donor in good health.

The J gene is TRBJ1-1, the V gene TRBV4-1, with D possibly TRBD1 on 5 matching bases. Trimming took off 0 bases at V and 1 base at J, with 12 bases between the two ends. In germline, CDR1 is MGHRA, CDR2 YSYEKL. The CDR3 consists of 16 residues. The CDR3 region has the DNA TGCGCCAGCAGCCAAGATTCCGGAACAGGGAACACTGAAGCTTTCTTT. The encoded protein is CASSQDSGTGNTEAFF.

The chain is built from TRBV7-9 and TRBJ2-7; the match to TRBD1 covers 8 bases. With V trimmed by 6 bases and J by 6 bases, 16 bases remained unmatched. The germline CDR1 and CDR2 sequences are SEHNR and FQNEAQ (reference sequence). The length of the CDR3 is 16 residues. The CDR3 reads CASRDSIRGRFGEQYF. The CDR3 DNA is TGTGCCAGCAGGGATTCCATCAGGGGGCGCTTCGGCGAGCAGTACTTC.

This rearrangement joins TRBV4-2 to TRBJ2-4; D remains unclear. The germline V gene encodes CDR1 LGHNA and CDR2 YNFKEQ. The CDR3 extends over 16 amino acids. V was trimmed by 0 bases and J by 0 bases, leaving 9 bases between them. The CDR3 loop is CASSQESTLAKNIQYF. The DNA of the CDR3 is TGTGCCAGCAGCCAAGAGAGTACTCTAGCCAAAAACATTCAGTACTTC.

The chain links TRBV5-6 to TRBJ2-7, with D tentatively TRBD2 (6 bases). Trimming took off 0 bases at V and 0 bases at J, with 10 bases between the two ends. The CDR3 has 15 residues. Germline V gives CDR1 SGHDT, CDR2 YYEEEE. Written as DNA, the CDR3 is TGTGCCAGCAGCTTGGGCACGGGAGCCTCCTACGAGCAGTACTTC. This translates into CASSLGTGASYEQYF. Drawing the rest from reference TRBV5-6 and TRBJ2-7, the complete variable domain is DAGVTQSPTHLIKTRGQQVTLRCSPKSGHDTVSWYQQALGQGPQFIFQYYEEEERQRGNFPDRFSGHQFPNYSSELNVNALLLGDSALYLCASSLGTGASYEQYFGPGTRLTVT.

This clone was seen a single time. Here the CDR3 reads CASSLPGQYNEQFF. For the CDR3, the DNA is TGTGCCAGCAGCTTACCGGGACAGTACAATGAGCAGTTCTTC. The chain employs TRBV7-8 and TRBJ2-1; TRBD1 aligns across 7 bases. V was pared by 2 bases and J by 4 bases, with 2 bases of the junction left unmatched. The CDR3 consists of 14 residues. Germline CDR1 is SGHVS and CDR2 is FQNEAQ.

V usage is TRBV5-6 and J usage is TRBJ2-1; D tentatively reads TRBD1 or TRBD2 (5 bases each). The CDR3 contains 16 residues. The germline V gene encodes CDR1 SGHDT and CDR2 YYEEEE. Deletions cut 4 bases from V and 4 bases from J, with 18 bases between. The CDR3 sequence: CASSTRWGSEYNEQFF. In DNA, the CDR3 is TGTGCCAGCAGCACCCGGTGGGGGTCGGAGTACAATGAGCAGTTCTTC.

This sequence joins TRBV5-4 and TRBJ2-2; the D is unclear. V was clipped by 1 base and J by 6 bases, with 19 bases between them. The CDR3 runs to 17 residues. CDR1 and CDR2 (germline): SGHNT, YYREEE (reference sequence). The CDR3 DNA reads as TGTGCCAGCAGCTTGCAGTCATGGGCCTCTAAACCCGGGGAGCTGTTTTTT. It encodes CASSLQSWASKPGELFF.

The rearrangement joins TRBV10-3 to TRBJ2-3; D is possibly TRBD2 (5 bases). The germline gives CDR1 ENHRY, CDR2 SYGVKD. The CDR3 covers 16 residues. The ends were cut back, 6 bases at V and 0 bases at J, with 16 bases in the middle. In DNA form, the CDR3 reads TGTGCCATCAGGAAGGGTTTGCGGGCTAGCACAGATACGCAGTATTTT. This translates into CAIRKGLRASTDTQYF.

The J gene is TRBJ1-4, the V gene TRBV6-5; the match to TRBD1 covers 7 bases. Germline-derived CDR1 and CDR2 are MNHEY and SVGAGI. Trimming removed 2 bases from V and 4 bases from J; junction bases left unmatched: 7. The CDR3 is 16 amino acids. Written as DNA, the CDR3 is TGTGCCAGCAGTTACGGCAGGGACAGACGTAATGAAAAACTGTTTTTT. It encodes CASSYGRDRRNEKLFF.

The rearrangement joins TRBV28 to TRBJ2-7; 9 nucleotides match TRBD1. The CDR3 contains 13 residues. CDR1 is MDHEN, CDR2 SYDVKM, per germline. The V gene end was trimmed by 2 bases and the J gene end by 12 bases; junction bases not matched to a gene: 8. CDR3 region: CASSLPGTGPRYF. In DNA form, the CDR3 reads TGTGCCAGCAGTTTACCCGGGACAGGGCCTAGGTACTTC.

The rearrangement uses TRBV6-5 and TRBJ2-4; D is perhaps TRBD1 (5 bases). CDR3 length: 14 residues. Per the germline V gene, CDR1 is MNHEY and CDR2 is SVGAGI. Trimming left V 5 bases short and J 2 bases short, with 10 bases between. Here the CDR3 reads CASSPGHSKNIQYF. The CDR3 nucleotides are TGTGCCAGCAGTCCCGGACACTCCAAAAACATTCAGTACTTC.

The chain recombines TRBV28 with TRBJ1-6; no firm D call. CDR1 and CDR2 (germline): MDHEN, SYDVKM. Trimming cost V 7 bases and J 0 bases, with 10 bases left between them. The length of the CDR3 is 15 residues. This chain's CDR3 is CASTRVSSYNSPLHF. In DNA form, the CDR3 reads TGTGCCAGCACCCGCGTCAGCTCCTATAATTCACCCCTCCACTTT.

The CDR3 spells CAISGPGQGPDTQYF. The DNA for the CDR3 is TGTGCCATCAGTGGACCCGGGCAGGGCCCAGATACGCAGTATTTT. The chain uses TRBV10-3 and TRBJ2-3; perhaps TRBD1 as D (5 bases). CDR3 length equals 15 residues. Germline-derived CDR1 and CDR2 are ENHRY and SYGVKD. Trimming pared 4 bases from V and 4 bases from J, leaving 15 bases between.

This rearrangement joins TRBV5-1 to TRBJ1-1; D call uncertain. The CDR3 has 15 amino acids. V was clipped by 0 bases and J by 5 bases, with 14 bases between them. Germline V gene data show CDR1 as SGHRS and CDR2 as YFSETQ. The CDR3 is CASSLADIYGTEAFF. In DNA, the CDR3 is TGCGCCAGCAGCTTGGCCGACATTTACGGTACTGAAGCTTTCTTT.

The genes are TRBV30 and TRBJ2-3, with D perhaps TRBD2 (6 bases). From germline, CDR1 is GTSNPN and CDR2 SVGIG (reference sequence). This CDR3 contains 14 residues. Trimming stripped 0 bases from V and 4 bases from J, with 11 bases between. In DNA form, the CDR3 reads TGTGCCTGGAGTGTACACTCGGGGGCAGATACGCAGTATTTT. The encoded protein is CAWSVHSGADTQYF.

The J gene is TRBJ2-2, the V gene TRBV28, with TRBD2 matching over 11 bases. The J segment lost 1 base and the V segment lost 7 bases, leaving 2 bases of the junction unmatched. The CDR3 covers 15 residues. CDR1 and CDR2 (germline): MDHEN, SYDVKM. The CDR3 DNA reads as TGTGCCAGCACAGGGACTAGCGGGAACACCGGGGAGCTGTTTTTT. It yields the protein CASTGTSGNTGELFF.

This clone turned up a few times. J is TRBJ2-3 and V is TRBV9; TRBD1 agrees at 7 bases. CDR1 and CDR2 from the germline V gene are SGDLS and YYNGEE. The CDR3 loop spans 15 amino acids. The trim removed 2 bases at V and 3 bases at J, leaving 6 bases unmatched. Written as DNA, the CDR3 is TGTGCCAGCAGCGTCGAGACAGGGTGGACAGATACGCAGTATTTT. It encodes CASSVETGWTDTQYF.

The chain uses TRBV19 and TRBJ1-2; D is unclear. The V gene lost 5 bases and the J gene lost 5 bases, with 9 bases spanning the gap. Germline assignment: CDR1 LNHDA and CDR2 SQIVND (reference sequence). The length of the CDR3 is 12 residues. The CDR3 sequence is CASSSWGYGYTF. The CDR3 DNA is TGTGCCAGTAGTTCATGGGGTTATGGCTACACCTTC.

This chain links TRBV4-2 with TRBJ1-3, with D hard to call. Per the germline V gene, CDR1 is LGHNA and CDR2 is YNFKEQ. The germline V and J ends were trimmed by 1 base and 4 bases, with 5 bases remaining between them. This CDR3 has 13 residues. CDR3 DNA sequence: TGTGCCAGCAGCCAAGCAGGCGGAAACACCATATATTTT. Translated: CASSQAGGNTIYF.

This clone has just a few counts. The rearrangement joins TRBV10-3 to TRBJ2-2, with no clear D. This CDR3 comprises 13 residues. Germline V gene sequence: CDR1 ENHRY, CDR2 SYGVKD. Trimming took 4 bases from V and 7 from J, leaving 10 bases between them. CDR3 in DNA: TGTGCCATCAGTGCTACAGCGAACGGGGAGCTGTTTTTT. This gives the protein CAISATANGELFF.

The J gene is TRBJ1-6, the V gene TRBV5-6, with 7 bases aligning to TRBD1. Germline V lookup: CDR1 SGHDT, CDR2 YYEEEE. V shed 4 bases, J shed 5 bases, and the junction held 6 bases outside the gene matches. The CDR3 runs to 15 residues. This CDR3 is CASSPIQGNNSPLHF. CDR3 coding DNA: TGTGCCAGCAGCCCGATACAGGGGAATAATTCACCCCTCCACTTT.

This chain links TRBV2 with TRBJ1-2, with a tentative D call TRBD1 (5 bases). The germline V gene has CDR1 SNHLY and CDR2 FYNNEI. This CDR3 region has 14 residues. V was shortened by 6 bases and J by 4 bases, with 15 bases between the two germline ends. The CDR3 DNA reads as TGTGCCAGCAGAGACCAGGGCCCTAGCTATGGCTACACCTTC. Amino acid sequence: CASRDQGPSYGYTF. Drawing the rest from reference TRBV2 and TRBJ1-2, the complete variable domain is EPEVTQTPSHQVTQMGQEVILRCVPISNHLYFYWYRQILGQKVEFLVSFYNNEISEKSEIFDDQFSVERPDGSNFTLKIRSTKLEDSAMYFCASRDQGPSYGYTFGSGTRLTVV.